This T cell receptor beta chain comes out of a study of shared clonotypes between healthy human individuals. Looking at the study overall: Used for every donor were three CD4 naive, three CD4 memory, two CD8 naive and one CD8 memory plate. Study-level points and caveats: Sharing across a few donors was seen in around 5% of naive CD4 clonotypes.

This CDR3 has 16 residues. Trimming removed 3 bases from V and 0 bases from J, with 9 bases in between. CDR1 and CDR2 (germline): SGHAT, FQNNGV. Turning to this clone: Its antigen is not known.

Naive CD8 cells were CD45RO-negative, positively selected for CCR7, excluding terminally differentiated effector memory CD45RA+ cells. Some clones are missing from TCRdb's copy, which holds only in-frame ones; the method was immunoSEQ multiplex PCR. In the table there are about 580,000 clones, roughly 98% of which are singletons. This clonotype was sampled from a man younger than 45 in good health. The genes are TRBV11-2 and TRBJ2-6; D is undetermined. Sequencing was performed on naive CD8+ T cells sorted from blood. The DNA for the CDR3 is TGTGCCAGCAGCTTTACAGCCCGCTCTGGGGCCAACGTCCTGACTTTC. Residues: CASSFTARSGANVLTF.